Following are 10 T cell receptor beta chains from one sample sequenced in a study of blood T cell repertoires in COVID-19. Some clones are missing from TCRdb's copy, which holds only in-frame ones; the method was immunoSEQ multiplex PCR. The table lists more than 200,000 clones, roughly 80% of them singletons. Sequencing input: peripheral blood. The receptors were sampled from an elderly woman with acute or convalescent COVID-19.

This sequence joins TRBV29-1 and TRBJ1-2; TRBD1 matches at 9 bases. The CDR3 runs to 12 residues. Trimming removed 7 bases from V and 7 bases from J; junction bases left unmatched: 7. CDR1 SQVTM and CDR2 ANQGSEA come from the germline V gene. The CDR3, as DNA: TGCAGCGGCGGACAGGGGAAGGGTGGCTACACCTTC. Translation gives CSGGQGKGGYTF.

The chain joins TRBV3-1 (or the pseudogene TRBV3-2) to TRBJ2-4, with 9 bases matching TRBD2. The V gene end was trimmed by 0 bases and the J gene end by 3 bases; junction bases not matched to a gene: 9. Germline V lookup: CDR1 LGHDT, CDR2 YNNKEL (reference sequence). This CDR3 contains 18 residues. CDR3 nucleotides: TGTGCCAGCAGCCAAGATTTGGGTAGCGGGAGAGGCAAAAACATTCAGTACTTC. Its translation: CASSQDLGSGRGKNIQYF.

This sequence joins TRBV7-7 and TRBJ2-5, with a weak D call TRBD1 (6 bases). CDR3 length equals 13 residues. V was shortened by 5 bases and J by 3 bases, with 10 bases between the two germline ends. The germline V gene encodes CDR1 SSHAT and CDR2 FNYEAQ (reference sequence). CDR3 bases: TGTGCCAGCAGCCGATCAGGGGAAGAGACCCAGTACTTC. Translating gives CASSRSGEETQYF.

The CDR3 sequence is CASRRQIGNYGYTF. The CDR3 nucleotides are TGTGCCAGCAGGAGACAGATCGGTAACTATGGCTACACCTTC. This sequence joins TRBV28 and TRBJ1-2, with a possible D match to TRBD1 (5 bases). Germline V gives CDR1 MDHEN, CDR2 SYDVKM. The V and J ends lost 6 bases and 1 base respectively, with 12 bases between them. The length of the CDR3 is 14 residues.

The CDR3 coding sequence is TGTGCCAGCAGCCTGTGGGCGGGAGGGGACTATGGCTACACCTTC. Its protein is CASSLWAGGDYGYTF. This chain joins TRBV14 and TRBJ1-2; TRBD1 is a possible D gene (5 bases). CDR1 and CDR2 from the germline V gene are SGHDN and FVKESK. This CDR3 spans 15 amino acids. With 4 bases removed from V and 3 bases from J, the gap between germline ends came to 15 bases. The full variable domain, completed using reference TRBV14 and TRBJ1-2, is EAGVTQFPSHSVIEKGQTVTLRCDPISGHDNLYWYRRVMGKEIKFLLHFVKESKQDESGMPNNRFLAERTGGTYSTLKVQPAELEDSGVYFCASSLWAGGDYGYTFGSGTRLTVV.

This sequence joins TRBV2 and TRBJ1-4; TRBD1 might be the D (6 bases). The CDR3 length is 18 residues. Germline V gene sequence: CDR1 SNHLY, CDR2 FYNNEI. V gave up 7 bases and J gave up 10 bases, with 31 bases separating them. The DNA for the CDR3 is TGTGCCAGCATTCTGTTGGGGGGGCCCCCCAAAGAGGGAGGAAAACTGTTTTTT. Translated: CASILLGGPPKEGGKLFF.

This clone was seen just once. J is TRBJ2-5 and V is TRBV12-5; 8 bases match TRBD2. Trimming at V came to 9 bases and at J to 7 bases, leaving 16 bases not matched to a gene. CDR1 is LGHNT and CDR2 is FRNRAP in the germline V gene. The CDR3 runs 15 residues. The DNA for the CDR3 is TGTGCTAGCGGGGAAGGGCTAGCGGGCGGGGGGACCCAGTACTTC. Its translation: CASGEGLAGGGTQYF.

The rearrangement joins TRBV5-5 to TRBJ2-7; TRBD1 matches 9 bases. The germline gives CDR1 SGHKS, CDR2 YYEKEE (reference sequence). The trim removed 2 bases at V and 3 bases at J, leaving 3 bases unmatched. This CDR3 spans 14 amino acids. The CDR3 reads CASSFGQGYYEQYF. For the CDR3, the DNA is TGTGCCAGCAGCTTTGGACAGGGGTACTACGAGCAGTACTTC.

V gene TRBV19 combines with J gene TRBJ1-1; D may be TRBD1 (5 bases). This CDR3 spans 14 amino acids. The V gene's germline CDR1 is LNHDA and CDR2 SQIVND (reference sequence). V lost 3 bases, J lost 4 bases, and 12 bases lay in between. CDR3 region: CASSIPGVSTEAFF. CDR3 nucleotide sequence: TGTGCCAGTAGTATTCCGGGGGTGAGCACTGAAGCTTTCTTT.

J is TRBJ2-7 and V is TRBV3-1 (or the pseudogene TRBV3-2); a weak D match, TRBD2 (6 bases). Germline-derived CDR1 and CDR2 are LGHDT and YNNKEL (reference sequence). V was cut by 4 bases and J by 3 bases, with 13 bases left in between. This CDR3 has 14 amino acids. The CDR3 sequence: CASSRRWGGYEQYF. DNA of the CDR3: TGTGCCAGCAGCCGAAGATGGGGAGGCTACGAGCAGTACTTC.